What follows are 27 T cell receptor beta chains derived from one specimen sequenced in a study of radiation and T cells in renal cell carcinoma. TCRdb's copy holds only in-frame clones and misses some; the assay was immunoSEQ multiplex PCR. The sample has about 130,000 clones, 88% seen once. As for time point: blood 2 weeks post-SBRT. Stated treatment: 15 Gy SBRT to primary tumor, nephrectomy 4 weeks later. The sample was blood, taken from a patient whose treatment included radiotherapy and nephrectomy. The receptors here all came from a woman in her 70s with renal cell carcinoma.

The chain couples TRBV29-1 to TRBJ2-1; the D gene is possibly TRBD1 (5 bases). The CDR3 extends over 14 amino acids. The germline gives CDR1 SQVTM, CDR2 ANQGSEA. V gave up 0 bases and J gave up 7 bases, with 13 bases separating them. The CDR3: CSVEERQGRNEQFF. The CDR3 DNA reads TGCAGCGTTGAAGAGCGCCAGGGTAGGAATGAGCAGTTCTTC.

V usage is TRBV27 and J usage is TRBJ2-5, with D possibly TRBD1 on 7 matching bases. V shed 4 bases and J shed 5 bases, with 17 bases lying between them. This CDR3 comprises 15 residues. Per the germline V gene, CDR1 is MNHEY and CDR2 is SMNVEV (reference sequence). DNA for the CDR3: TGTGCCAGCAGTTCCCCCCGGCAGGGGGGCGAGACCCAGTACTTC. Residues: CASSSPRQGGETQYF.

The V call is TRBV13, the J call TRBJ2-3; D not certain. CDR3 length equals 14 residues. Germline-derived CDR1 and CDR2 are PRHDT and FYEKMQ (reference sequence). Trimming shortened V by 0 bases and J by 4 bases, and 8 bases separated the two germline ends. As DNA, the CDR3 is TGTGCCAGCAGCTTAGGGGGGTCGGCAGATACGCAGTATTTT. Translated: CASSLGGSADTQYF.

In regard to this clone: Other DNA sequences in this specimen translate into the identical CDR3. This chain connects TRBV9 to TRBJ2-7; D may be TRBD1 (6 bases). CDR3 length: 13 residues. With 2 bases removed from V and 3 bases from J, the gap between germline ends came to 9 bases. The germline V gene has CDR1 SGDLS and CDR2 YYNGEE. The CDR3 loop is CASSVDSSYEQYF. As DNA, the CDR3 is TGTGCCAGCAGCGTGGACAGCAGCTACGAGCAGTACTTC.

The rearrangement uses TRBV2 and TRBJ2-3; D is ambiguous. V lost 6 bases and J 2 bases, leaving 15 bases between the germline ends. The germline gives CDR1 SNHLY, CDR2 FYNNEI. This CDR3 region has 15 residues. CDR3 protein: CASRAKAAATDTQYF. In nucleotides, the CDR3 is TGTGCCAGCAGAGCTAAAGCAGCAGCCACAGATACGCAGTATTTT.

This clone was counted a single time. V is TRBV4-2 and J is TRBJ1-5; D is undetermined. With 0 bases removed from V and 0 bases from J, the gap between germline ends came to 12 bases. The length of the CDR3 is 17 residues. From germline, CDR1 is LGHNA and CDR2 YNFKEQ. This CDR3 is CASSQDIQLISNQPQHF. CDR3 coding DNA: TGTGCCAGCAGCCAAGATATCCAGCTGATTAGCAATCAGCCCCAGCATTTT.

CDR3 loop: CASSARLAGWTDTQYF. Here the CDR3 DNA reads TGTGCCAGCAGCGCCCGACTAGCGGGGTGGACAGATACGCAGTATTTT. The genes are TRBV7-8 and TRBJ2-3, with 11 bases identical to TRBD2. Per the germline V gene, CDR1 is SGHVS and CDR2 is FQNEAQ. The CDR3 length is 16 residues. Germline trimming cut 5 bases from V and 3 bases from J; bases unmatched to any gene: 7.

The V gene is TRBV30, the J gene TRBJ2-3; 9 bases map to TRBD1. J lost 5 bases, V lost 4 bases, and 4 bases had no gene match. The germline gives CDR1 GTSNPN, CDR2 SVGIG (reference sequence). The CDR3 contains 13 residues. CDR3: CAWTTGGEDTQYF. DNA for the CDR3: TGTGCCTGGACAACAGGGGGCGAAGATACGCAGTATTTT. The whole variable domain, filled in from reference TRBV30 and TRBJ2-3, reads SQTIHQWPATLVQPVGSPLSLECTVEGTSNPNLYWYRQAAGRGLQLLFYSVGIGQISSEVPQNLSASRPQDRQFILSSKKLLLSDSGFYLCAWTTGGEDTQYFGPGTRLTVL.

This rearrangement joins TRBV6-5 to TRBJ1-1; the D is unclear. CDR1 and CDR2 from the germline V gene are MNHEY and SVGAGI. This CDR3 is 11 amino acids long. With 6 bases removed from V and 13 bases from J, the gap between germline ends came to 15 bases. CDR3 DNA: TGTGCCAGCAGATATAAAATGGAGCTTTTCTTT. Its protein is CASRYKMELFF.

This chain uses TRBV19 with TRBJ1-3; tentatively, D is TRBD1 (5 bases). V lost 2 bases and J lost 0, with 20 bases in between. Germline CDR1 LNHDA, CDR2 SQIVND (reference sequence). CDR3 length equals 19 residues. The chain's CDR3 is CASSIRSTAPKGSGNTIYF. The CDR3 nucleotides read TGTGCCAGTAGTATACGTTCGACAGCTCCAAAGGGCTCTGGAAACACCATATATTTT. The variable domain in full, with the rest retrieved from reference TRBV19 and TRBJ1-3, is DGGITQSPKYLFRKEGQNVTLSCEQNLNHDAMYWYRQDPGQGLRLIYYSQIVNDFQKGDIAEGYSVSREKKESFPLTVTSAQKNPTAFYLCASSIRSTAPKGSGNTIYFGEGSWLTVV.

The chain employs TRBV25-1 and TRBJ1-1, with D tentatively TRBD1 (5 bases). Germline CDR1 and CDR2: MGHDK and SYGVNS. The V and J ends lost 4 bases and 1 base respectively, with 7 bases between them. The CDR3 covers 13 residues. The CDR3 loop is CASSGQGNTEAFF. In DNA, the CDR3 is TGTGCCAGCAGTGGCCAGGGGAACACTGAAGCTTTCTTT. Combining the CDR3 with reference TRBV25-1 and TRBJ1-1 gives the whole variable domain EADIYQTPRYLVIGTGKKITLECSQTMGHDKMYWYQQDPGMELHLIHYSYGVNSTEKGDLSSESTVSRIRTEHFPLTLESARPSHTSQYLCASSGQGNTEAFFGQGTRLTVV.

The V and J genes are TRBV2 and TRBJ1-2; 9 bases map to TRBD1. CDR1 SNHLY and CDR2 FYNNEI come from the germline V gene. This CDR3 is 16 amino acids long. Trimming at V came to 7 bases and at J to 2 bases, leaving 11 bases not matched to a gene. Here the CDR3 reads CASIPDRGRLNYGYTF. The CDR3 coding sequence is TGTGCCAGCATCCCGGACAGGGGACGACTGAACTATGGCTACACCTTC.

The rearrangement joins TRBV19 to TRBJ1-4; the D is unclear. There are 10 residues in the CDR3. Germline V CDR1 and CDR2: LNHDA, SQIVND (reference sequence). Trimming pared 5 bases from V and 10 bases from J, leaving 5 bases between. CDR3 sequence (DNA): TGTGCCAGTAGTGATCGAAAACTGTTTTTT. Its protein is CASSDRKLFF.

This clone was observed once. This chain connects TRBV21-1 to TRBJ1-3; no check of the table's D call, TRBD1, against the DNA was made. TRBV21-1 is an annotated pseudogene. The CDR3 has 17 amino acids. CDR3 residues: CASSKGWTGGTRNTIYF. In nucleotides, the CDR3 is TGTGCCAGCAGCAAAGGCTGGACAGGGGGAACTAGAAACACCATATATTTT.

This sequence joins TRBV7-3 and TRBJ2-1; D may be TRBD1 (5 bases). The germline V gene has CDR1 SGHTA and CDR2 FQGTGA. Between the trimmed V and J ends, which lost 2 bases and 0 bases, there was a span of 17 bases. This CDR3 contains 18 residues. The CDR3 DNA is TGTGCCAGCAGCTTAGGGGCAGGTCGGTCCGACTCCTACAATGAGCAGTTCTTC. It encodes CASSLGAGRSDSYNEQFF. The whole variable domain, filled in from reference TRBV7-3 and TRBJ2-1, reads GAGVSQTPSNKVTEKGKYVELRCDPISGHTALYWYRQSLGQGPEFLIYFQGTGAADDSGLPNDRFFAVRPEGSVSTLKIQRTERGDSAVYLCASSLGAGRSDSYNEQFFGPGTRLTVL.

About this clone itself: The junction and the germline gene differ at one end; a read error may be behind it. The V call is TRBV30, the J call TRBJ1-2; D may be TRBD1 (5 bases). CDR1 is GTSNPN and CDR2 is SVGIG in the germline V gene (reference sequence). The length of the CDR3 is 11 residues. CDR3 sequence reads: CAGGAGKGYAF. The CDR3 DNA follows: TGTGCCGGCGGGGCAGGGAAGGGCTACGCCTTC. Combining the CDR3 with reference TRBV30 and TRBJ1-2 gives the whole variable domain SQTIHQWPATLVQPVGSPLSLECTVEGTSNPNLYWYRQAAGRGLQLLFYSVGIGQISSEVPQNLSASRPQDRQFILSSKKLLLSDSGFYLCAGGAGKGYAFGSGTRLTVV.

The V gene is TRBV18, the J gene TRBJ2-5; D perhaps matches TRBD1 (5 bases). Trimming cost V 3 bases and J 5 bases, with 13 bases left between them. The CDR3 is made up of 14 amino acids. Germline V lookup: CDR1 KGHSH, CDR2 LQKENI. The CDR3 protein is CASSPIGSGETQYF. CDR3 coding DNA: TGTGCCAGCTCACCTATTGGGTCAGGGGAGACCCAGTACTTC.

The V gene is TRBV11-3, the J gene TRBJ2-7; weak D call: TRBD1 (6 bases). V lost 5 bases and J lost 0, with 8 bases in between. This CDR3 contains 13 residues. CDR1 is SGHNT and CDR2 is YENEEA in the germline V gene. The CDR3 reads CASSPGASYEQYF. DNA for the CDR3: TGTGCCAGCAGCCCAGGGGCCTCCTACGAGCAGTACTTC. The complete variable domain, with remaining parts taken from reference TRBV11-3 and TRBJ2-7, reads EAGVVQSPRYKIIEKKQPVAFWCNPISGHNTLYWYLQNLGQGPELLIRYENEEAVDDSQLPKDRFSAERLKGVDSTLKIQPAELGDSAVYLCASSPGASYEQYFGPGTRLTVT.

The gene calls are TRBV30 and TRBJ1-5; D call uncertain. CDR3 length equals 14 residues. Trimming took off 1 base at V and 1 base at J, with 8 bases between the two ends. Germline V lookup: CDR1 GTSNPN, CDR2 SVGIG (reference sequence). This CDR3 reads CAWSGPGSNQPQHF. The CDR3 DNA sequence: TGTGCCTGGAGTGGTCCTGGGAGCAATCAGCCCCAGCATTTT.

The CDR3 region is CASSIRAGGPGDTQYF. Written as DNA, the CDR3 is TGTGCCAGCAGCATTAGAGCGGGGGGGCCTGGAGATACGCAGTATTTT. The V call is TRBV5-8, the J call TRBJ2-3, with 10 bases matching TRBD2. V lost 4 bases, J lost 5 bases, and 10 bases stayed unmatched. Germline V lookup: CDR1 SGHTS, CDR2 YDEGEE. The CDR3 totals 16 residues.

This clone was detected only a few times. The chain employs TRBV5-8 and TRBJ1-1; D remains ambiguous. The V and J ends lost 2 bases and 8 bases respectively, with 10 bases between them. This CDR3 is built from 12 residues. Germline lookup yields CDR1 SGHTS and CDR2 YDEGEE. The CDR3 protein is CASSFGTGEAFF. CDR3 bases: TGTGCCAGCAGCTTTGGTACGGGGGAAGCTTTCTTT.

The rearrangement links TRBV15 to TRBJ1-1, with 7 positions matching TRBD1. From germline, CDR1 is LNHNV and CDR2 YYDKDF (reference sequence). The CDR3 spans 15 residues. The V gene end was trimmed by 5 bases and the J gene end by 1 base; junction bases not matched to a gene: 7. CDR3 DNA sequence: TGTGCCACCAGCGAGTACAGGGGACAGAACACTGAAGCTTTCTTT. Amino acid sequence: CATSEYRGQNTEAFF.

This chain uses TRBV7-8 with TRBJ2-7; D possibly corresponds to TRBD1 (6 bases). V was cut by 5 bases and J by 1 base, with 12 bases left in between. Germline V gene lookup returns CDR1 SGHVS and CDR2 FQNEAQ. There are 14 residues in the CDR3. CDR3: CASSPGRGSYEQYF. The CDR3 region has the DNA TGTGCCAGCAGCCCTGGCAGGGGTTCCTACGAGCAGTACTTC.

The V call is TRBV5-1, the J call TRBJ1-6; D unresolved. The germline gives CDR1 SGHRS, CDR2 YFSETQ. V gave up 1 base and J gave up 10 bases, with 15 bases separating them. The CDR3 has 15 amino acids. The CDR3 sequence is CASSLSRQPGSPLHF. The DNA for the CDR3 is TGCGCCAGCAGCTTGAGTAGGCAGCCTGGGTCACCCCTCCACTTT.

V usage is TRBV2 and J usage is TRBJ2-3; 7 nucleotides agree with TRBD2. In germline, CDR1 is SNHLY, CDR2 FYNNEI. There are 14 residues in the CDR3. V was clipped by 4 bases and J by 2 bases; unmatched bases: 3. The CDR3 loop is CASSVRGDTDTQYF. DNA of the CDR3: TGTGCCAGCAGTGTACGGGGGGACACAGATACGCAGTATTTT.

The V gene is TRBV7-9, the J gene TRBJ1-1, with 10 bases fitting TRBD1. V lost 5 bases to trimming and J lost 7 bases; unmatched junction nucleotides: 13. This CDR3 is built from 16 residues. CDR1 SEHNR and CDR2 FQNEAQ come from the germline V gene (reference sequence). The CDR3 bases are TGTGCCAGCAGCCCAACCGGGACAGGGGCTGGGAATGAAGCTTTCTTT. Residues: CASSPTGTGAGNEAFF. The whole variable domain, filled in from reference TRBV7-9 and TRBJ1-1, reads DTGVSQNPRHKITKRGQNVTFRCDPISEHNRLYWYRQTLGQGPEFLTYFQNEAQLEKSRLLSDRFSAERPKGSFSTLEIQRTEQGDSAMYLCASSPTGTGAGNEAFFGQGTRLTVV.

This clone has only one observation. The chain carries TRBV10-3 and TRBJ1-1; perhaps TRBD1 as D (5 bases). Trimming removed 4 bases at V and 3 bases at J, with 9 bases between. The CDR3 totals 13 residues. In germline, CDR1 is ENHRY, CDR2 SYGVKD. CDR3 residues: CAISGGGYTEAFF. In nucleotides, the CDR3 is TGTGCCATCAGTGGGGGGGGTTACACTGAAGCTTTCTTT.